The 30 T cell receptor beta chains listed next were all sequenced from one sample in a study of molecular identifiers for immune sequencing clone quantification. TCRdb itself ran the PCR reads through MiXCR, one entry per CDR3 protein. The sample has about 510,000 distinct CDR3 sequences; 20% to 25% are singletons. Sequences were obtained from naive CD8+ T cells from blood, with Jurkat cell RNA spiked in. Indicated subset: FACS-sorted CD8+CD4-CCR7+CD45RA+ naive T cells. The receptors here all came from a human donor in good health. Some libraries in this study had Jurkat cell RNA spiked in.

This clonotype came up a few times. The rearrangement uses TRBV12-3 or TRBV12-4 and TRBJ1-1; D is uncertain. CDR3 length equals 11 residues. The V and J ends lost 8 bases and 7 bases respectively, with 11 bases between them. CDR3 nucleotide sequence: TGTGCCAGCCGGAAGGGAGTTGAAGCTTTCTTT. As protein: CASRKGVEAFF.

This chain's CDR3 is CASSSPAPTGENEKLFF. The DNA of the CDR3 is TGTGCCAGCAGCTCTCCAGCGCCGACAGGGGAAAATGAAAAACTGTTTTTT. The rearrangement links TRBV7-8 to TRBJ1-4; 8 positions match TRBD1. The CDR3 loop spans 17 amino acids. Unmatched junction bases numbered 12, after V lost 4 bases and J lost 5 bases. The germline CDR1 and CDR2 sequences are SGHVS and FQNEAQ.

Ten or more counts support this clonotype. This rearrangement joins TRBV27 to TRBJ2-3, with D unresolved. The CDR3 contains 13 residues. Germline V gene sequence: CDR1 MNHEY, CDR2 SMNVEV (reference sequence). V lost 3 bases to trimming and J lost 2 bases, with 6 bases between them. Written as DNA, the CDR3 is TGTGCCAGCAGTTTGCAGAACACAGATACGCAGTATTTT. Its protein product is CASSLQNTDTQYF.

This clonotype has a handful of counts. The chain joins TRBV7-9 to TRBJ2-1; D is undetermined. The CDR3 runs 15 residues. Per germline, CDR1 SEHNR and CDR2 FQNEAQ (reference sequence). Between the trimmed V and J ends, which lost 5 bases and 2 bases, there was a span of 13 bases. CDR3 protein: CASSLLVPPYNEQFF. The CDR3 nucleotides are TGTGCCAGCAGCCTACTTGTCCCCCCCTACAATGAGCAGTTCTTC.

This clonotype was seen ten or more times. The CDR3 DNA reads TGTGCCGCAACCCCGGGACAGGGTATTCGAGAGTGGTGGAGCACTGAAGCTTTCTTT. It yields the protein CAATPGQGIREWWSTEAFF. The chain employs TRBV6-2 or TRBV6-3 and TRBJ1-1, with 9 bases lining up with TRBD1. The CDR3 has 19 residues. The junction had 26 bases not matched to a gene; V was cut back by 11 bases and J by 4 bases. The germline gives CDR1 MNHEY, CDR2 SVGEGT.

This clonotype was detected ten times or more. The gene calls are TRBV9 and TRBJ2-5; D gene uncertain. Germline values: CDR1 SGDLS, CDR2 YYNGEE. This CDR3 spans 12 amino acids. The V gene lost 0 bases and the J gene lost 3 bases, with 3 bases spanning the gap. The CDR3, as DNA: TGTGCCAGCAGCGTAGACGAAGAGACCCAGTACTTC. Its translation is CASSVDEETQYF.

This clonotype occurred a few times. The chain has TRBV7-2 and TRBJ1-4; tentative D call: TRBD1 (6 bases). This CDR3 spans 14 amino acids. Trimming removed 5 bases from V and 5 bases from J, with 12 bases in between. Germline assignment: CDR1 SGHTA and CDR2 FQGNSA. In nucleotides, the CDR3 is TGTGCCAGCAGCGTGGCGGGACACAATGAAAAACTGTTTTTT. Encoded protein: CASSVAGHNEKLFF.

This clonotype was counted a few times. CDR3: CASSGPGATDTQYF. For the CDR3, the DNA is TGTGCCAGCAGCGGCCCGGGGGCCACAGATACGCAGTATTTT. This chain joins TRBV11-2 and TRBJ2-3, with D perhaps TRBD1 or TRBD2 (6 bases each). The V and J ends lost 5 bases and 2 bases respectively, with 11 bases between them. Germline V gene data show CDR1 as SGHAT and CDR2 as FQNNGV. The CDR3 has 14 residues.

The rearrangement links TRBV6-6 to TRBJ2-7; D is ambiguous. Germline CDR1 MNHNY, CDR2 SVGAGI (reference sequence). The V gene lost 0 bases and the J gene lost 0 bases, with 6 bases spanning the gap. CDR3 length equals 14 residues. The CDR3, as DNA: TGTGCCAGCAGTTACTCGCCCAGCTCCTACGAGCAGTACTTC. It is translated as CASSYSPSSYEQYF.

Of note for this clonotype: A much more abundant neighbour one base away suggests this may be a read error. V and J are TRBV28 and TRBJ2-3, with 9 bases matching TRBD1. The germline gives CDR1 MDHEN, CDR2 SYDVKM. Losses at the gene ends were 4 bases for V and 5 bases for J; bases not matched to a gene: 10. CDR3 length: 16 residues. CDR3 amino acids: CASSSSDRGPRDTQYF. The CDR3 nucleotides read TGTGCCAGCAGTTCCTCGGACAGGGGACCCAGAGATACGCAGTATTTT.

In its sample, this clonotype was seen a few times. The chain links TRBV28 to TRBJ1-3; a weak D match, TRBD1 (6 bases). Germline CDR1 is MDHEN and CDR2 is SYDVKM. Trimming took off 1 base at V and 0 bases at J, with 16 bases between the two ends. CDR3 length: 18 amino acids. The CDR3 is CASSLYLLTGSSGNTIYF. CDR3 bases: TGTGCCAGCAGTTTATACCTTTTGACAGGCTCCTCTGGAAACACCATATATTTT.

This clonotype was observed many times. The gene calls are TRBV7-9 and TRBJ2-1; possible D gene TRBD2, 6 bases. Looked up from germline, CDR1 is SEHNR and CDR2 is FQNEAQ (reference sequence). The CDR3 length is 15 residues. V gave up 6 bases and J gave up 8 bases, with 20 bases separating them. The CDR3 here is CASRADSGFWDEQFF. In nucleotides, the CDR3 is TGTGCCAGCAGGGCAGACAGCGGGTTCTGGGATGAGCAGTTCTTC.

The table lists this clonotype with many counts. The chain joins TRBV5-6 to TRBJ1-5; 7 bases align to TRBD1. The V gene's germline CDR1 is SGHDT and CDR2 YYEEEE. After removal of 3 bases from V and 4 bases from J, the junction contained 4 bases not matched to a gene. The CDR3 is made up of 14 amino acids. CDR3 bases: TGTGCCAGCAGCTACGGGACAGTTAATCAGCCCCAGCATTTT. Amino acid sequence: CASSYGTVNQPQHF.

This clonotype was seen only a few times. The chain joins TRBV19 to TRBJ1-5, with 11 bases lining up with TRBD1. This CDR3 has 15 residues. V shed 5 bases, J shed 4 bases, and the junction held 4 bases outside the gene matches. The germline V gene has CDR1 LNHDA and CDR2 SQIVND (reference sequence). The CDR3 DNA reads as TGTGCCAGTAGTCCGGGACAGGGGGAAAATCAGCCCCAGCATTTT. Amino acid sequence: CASSPGQGENQPQHF.

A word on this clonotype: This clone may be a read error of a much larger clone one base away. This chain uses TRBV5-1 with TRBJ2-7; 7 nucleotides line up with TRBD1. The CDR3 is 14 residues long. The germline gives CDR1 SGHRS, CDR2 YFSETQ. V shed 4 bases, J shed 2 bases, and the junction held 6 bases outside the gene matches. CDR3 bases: TGCGCCAGCAGCCCGGACAGGCTACCCTACGAGCAGTACTTC. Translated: CASSPDRLPYEQYF. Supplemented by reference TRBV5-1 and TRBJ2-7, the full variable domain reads KAGVTQTPRYLIKTRGQQVTLSCSPISGHRSVSWYQQTPGQGLQFLFEYFSETQRNKGNFPGRFSGRQFSNSRSEMNVSTLELGDSALYLCASSPDRLPYEQYFGPGTRLTVT.

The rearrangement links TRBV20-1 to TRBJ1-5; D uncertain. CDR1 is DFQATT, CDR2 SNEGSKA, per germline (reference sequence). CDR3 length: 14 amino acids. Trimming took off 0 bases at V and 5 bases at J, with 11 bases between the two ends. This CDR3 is CSARDLEYHQPQHF. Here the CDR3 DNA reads TGCAGTGCTAGAGATTTGGAGTACCATCAGCCCCAGCATTTT.

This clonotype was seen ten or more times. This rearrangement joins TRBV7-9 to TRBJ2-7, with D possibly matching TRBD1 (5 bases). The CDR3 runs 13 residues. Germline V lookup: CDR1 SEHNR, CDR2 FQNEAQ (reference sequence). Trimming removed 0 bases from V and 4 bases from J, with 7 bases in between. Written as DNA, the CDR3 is TGTGCCAGCAGCTTAGCACAGGAATACGAGCAGTACTTC. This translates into CASSLAQEYEQYF.

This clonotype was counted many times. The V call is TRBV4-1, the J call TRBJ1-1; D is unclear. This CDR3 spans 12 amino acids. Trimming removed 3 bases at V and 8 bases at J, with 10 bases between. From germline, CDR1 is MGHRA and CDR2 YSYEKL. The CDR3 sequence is CASSHGTREAFF. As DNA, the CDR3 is TGCGCCAGCAGCCATGGAACCAGGGAAGCTTTCTTT.

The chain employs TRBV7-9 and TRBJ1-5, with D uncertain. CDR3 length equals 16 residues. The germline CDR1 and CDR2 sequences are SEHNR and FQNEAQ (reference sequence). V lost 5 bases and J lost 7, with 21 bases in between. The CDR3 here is CASSLPLLELWQPQHF. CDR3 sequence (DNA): TGTGCCAGCAGCCTACCCCTCCTTGAGTTATGGCAGCCCCAGCATTTT. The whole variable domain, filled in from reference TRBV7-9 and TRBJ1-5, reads DTGVSQNPRHKITKRGQNVTFRCDPISEHNRLYWYRQTLGQGPEFLTYFQNEAQLEKSRLLSDRFSAERPKGSFSTLEIQRTEQGDSAMYLCASSLPLLELWQPQHFGDGTRLSIL.

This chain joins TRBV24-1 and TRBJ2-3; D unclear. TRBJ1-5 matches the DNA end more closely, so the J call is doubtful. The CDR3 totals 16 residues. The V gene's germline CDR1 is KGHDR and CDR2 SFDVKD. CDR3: CATSDASGENTDTQHF. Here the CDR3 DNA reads TGTGCCACCAGTGATGCCAGCGGGGAAAACACAGATACGCAGCATTTT.

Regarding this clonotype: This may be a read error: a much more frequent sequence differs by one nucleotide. CDR3 residues: CASSQEWQGTKNTQYF. In DNA form, the CDR3 reads TGCGCCAGCAGCCAAGAATGGCAGGGCACTAAAAACACTCAGTACTTC. The chain has TRBV4-3 and TRBJ2-4, with a possible D match to TRBD1 (5 bases). Germline V gene data show CDR1 as LGHNA and CDR2 as YSLEER. The CDR3 totals 16 residues.

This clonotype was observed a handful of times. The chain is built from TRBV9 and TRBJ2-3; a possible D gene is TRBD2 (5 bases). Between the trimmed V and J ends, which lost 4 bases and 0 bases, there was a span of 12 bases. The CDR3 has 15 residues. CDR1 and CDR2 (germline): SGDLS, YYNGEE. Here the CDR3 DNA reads TGTGCCAGCAGCCCCCCGCGGGTCAGCACAGATACGCAGTATTTT. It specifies CASSPPRVSTDTQYF.

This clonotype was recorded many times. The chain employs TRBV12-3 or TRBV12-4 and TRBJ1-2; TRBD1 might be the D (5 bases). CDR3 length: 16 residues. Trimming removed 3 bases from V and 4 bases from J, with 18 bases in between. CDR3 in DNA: TGTGCCAGCAGTTTGAGGGGCGCGCTCCCAGGCTATGGCTACACCTTC. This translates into CASSLRGALPGYGYTF.

CDR3 in amino acids: CSASIPDVSYEQYF. The CDR3 DNA is TGCAGTGCTAGCATTCCGGATGTGTCCTACGAGCAGTACTTC. The chain combines TRBV20-1 with TRBJ2-7; D gene ambiguous. Per germline, CDR1 DFQATT and CDR2 SNEGSKA (reference sequence). This CDR3 contains 14 residues. V was trimmed by 3 bases and J by 1 base, leaving 13 bases between them.

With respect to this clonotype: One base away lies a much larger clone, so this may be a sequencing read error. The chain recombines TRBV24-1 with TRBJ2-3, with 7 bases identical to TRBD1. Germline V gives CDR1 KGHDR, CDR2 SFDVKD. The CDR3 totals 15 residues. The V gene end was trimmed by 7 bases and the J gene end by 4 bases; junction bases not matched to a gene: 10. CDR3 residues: CATSHGTARSDTQYF. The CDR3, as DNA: TGTGCCACCAGCCATGGGACAGCTCGCTCAGATACGCAGTATTTT.

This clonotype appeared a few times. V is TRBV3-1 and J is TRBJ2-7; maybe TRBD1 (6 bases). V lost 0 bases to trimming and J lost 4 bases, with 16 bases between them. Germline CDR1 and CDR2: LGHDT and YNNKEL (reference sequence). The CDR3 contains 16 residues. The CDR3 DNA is TGTGCCAGCAGCCAAGAAACGGCAGGGGATTGGTACGAGCAGTACTTC. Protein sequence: CASSQETAGDWYEQYF.

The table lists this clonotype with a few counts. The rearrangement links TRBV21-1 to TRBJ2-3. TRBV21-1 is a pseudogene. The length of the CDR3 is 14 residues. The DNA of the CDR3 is TGTGCCAGCAGCAAAAAGGACCACACGGATACGCAGTATTTT. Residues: CASSKKDHTDTQYF.

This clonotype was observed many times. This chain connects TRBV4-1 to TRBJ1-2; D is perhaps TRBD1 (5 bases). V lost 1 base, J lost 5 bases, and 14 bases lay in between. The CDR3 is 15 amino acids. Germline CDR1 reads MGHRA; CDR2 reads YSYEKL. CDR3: CASSQGTGPRYGYTF. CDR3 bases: TGCGCCAGCAGCCAAGGGACGGGGCCGCGGTATGGCTACACCTTC.

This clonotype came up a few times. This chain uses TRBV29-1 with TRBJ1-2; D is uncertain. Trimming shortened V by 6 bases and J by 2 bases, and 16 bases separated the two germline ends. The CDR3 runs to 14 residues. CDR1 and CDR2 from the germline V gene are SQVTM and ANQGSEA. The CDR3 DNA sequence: TGCAGCGTGCGGGGAGGGCCTTTCAACTATGGCTACACCTTC. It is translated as CSVRGGPFNYGYTF.

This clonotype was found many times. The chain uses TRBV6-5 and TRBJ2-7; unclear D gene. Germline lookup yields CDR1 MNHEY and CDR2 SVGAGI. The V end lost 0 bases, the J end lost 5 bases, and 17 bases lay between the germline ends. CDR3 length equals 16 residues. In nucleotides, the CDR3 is TGTGCCAGCAGTTACTCGCCCCTTCACAATGGGAACGAGCAGTACTTC. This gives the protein CASSYSPLHNGNEQYF.